The 11 T cell receptor beta chains below come from one sample, sequenced in a study of cytotoxic CD8 clonotypes in ibrutinib-treated CLL. TCRdb's table, derived via immunoSEQ multiplex PCR, lists solely in-frame clones and lacks some. The table records approximately 100,000 clones, about 50% of them present only once. Sequencing was performed on PBMCs, taken after 24 months of ibrutinib treatment. The receptors were sampled from a human donor with chronic lymphocytic leukemia.

The chain uses TRBV25-1 and TRBJ2-7; TRBD1 agrees at 12 bases. This CDR3 spans 16 amino acids. The junction had 8 bases not matched to a gene; V was cut back by 1 base and J by 7 bases. Germline V CDR1 and CDR2: MGHDK, SYGVNS. CDR3 loop: CASSEWGTGGAGEQYF. The CDR3 DNA reads as TGTGCCAGCAGTGAATGGGGGACAGGGGGCGCCGGGGAGCAGTACTTC.

The chain carries TRBV29-1 and TRBJ1-2; TRBD1 is a possible D gene (6 bases). CDR1 and CDR2 from the germline V gene are SQVTM and ANQGSEA. V lost 6 bases, J lost 2 bases, and 16 bases lay in between. The CDR3 has 14 amino acids. CDR3 loop: CSVEATGSNYGYTF. CDR3 in DNA: TGCAGCGTCGAGGCGACAGGATCCAACTATGGCTACACCTTC.

CDR3: CASSPGPNEKLFF. CDR3 DNA: TGTGCCAGCAGCCCGGGACCGAATGAAAAACTGTTTTTT. This chain joins TRBV27 and TRBJ1-4; possible D gene TRBD1, 5 bases. This CDR3 spans 13 amino acids. CDR1 is MNHEY and CDR2 is SMNVEV in the germline V gene (reference sequence). The V end lost 6 bases, the J end lost 5 bases, and 10 bases lay between the germline ends.

This clone turned up a few times. The chain has TRBV11-2 and TRBJ2-5; unclear D gene. Trimming removed 5 bases from V and 11 bases from J, with 15 bases in between. Germline V CDR1 and CDR2: SGHAT, FQNNGV. The CDR3 length is 12 residues. The CDR3 protein is CASSPQGPVQYF. CDR3 DNA sequence: TGTGCCAGCAGCCCGCAAGGGCCCGTTCAGTACTTC.

The genes are TRBV21-1 and TRBJ1-5; no check of the table's D call, TRBD1, against the DNA was made. TRBV21-1 is designated a pseudogene. The CDR3 consists of 16 residues. DNA for the CDR3: TGTGCCAGCAGCAAATACGGGACACCTAGCAATCAGCCCCAGCATTTT. Protein: CASSKYGTPSNQPQHF.

The V call is TRBV29-1, the J call TRBJ1-5; 11 nucleotides align to TRBD1. The CDR3 covers 12 residues. The V gene end was trimmed by 6 bases and the J gene end by 6 bases; junction bases not matched to a gene: 1. Looked up from germline, CDR1 is SQVTM and CDR2 is ANQGSEA. CDR3 protein: CSVGTGGQPQHF. In nucleotides, the CDR3 is TGCAGCGTCGGGACAGGGGGTCAGCCCCAGCATTTT.

This clone was seen a few times. The chain has TRBV2 and TRBJ2-6; 12 bases align to TRBD1. Germline values: CDR1 SNHLY, CDR2 FYNNEI. CDR3 length: 17 residues. The trim removed 3 bases at V and 3 bases at J, leaving 3 bases unmatched. The DNA of the CDR3 is TGTGCCAGCAGTGACGGGACAGGGGGCGTTGGGGCCAACGTCCTGACTTTC. This translates into CASSDGTGGVGANVLTF.

This clone was recorded many times. V gene TRBV6-5 combines with J gene TRBJ2-7; D remains unclear. V was trimmed by 4 bases and J by 4 bases, leaving 5 bases between them. The CDR3 is 11 amino acids. Germline assignment: CDR1 MNHEY and CDR2 SVGAGI. For the CDR3, the DNA is TGTGCCAGCAGTTCAATGTACGAGCAGTACTTC. This sequence encodes CASSSMYEQYF.

The chain links TRBV4-1 to TRBJ2-1; the match to TRBD2 covers 8 bases. CDR3 length: 17 residues. Germline V gene data show CDR1 as MGHRA and CDR2 as YSYEKL. V was clipped by 0 bases and J by 10 bases; unmatched bases: 14. The CDR3 sequence is CASSQEFGGALSIEQFF. The CDR3 DNA reads TGCGCCAGCAGCCAAGAATTCGGGGGGGCCCTATCAATCGAGCAGTTCTTC.

This clone turned up a few times. The chain employs TRBV6-6 and TRBJ1-5, with no clear D. V was cut by 7 bases and J by 1 base, with 8 bases left in between. Germline CDR1 MNHNY, CDR2 SVGAGI (reference sequence). The CDR3 runs 13 residues. CDR3 region: CASKVESNQPQHF. The DNA for the CDR3 is TGTGCCAGCAAAGTCGAAAGCAATCAGCCCCAGCATTTT.

This clone has just one count. The chain uses TRBV9 and TRBJ2-7; 7 positions match TRBD1. Trimming removed 0 bases from V and 2 bases from J; junction bases left unmatched: 5. Looked up from germline, CDR1 is SGDLS and CDR2 is YYNGEE. The CDR3 has 15 residues. The CDR3 loop reads CASSVGWGQTYEQYF. DNA for the CDR3: TGTGCCAGCAGCGTAGGATGGGGACAGACCTACGAGCAGTACTTC. Complete variable domain (other parts from reference TRBV9 and TRBJ2-7): DSGVTQTPKHLITATGQRVTLRCSPRSGDLSVYWYQQSLDQGLQFLIQYYNGEERAKGNILERFSAQQFPDLHSELNLSSLELGDSALYFCASSVGWGQTYEQYFGPGTRLTVT.